Here is one T cell receptor (beta chain) with its context. It has no known antigen specificity. Base qualities are not provided; no much larger clone lies one nucleotide away. A patient counted as having stable Graves' hyperthyroidism if no progression to ophthalmopathy occurred over 18 months of follow-up. Hyperthyroidism patients were newly diagnosed, had a disease duration of under 2 months, and were aged 18 to 65 years. Patients with uncontrolled infections, other autoimmune diseases, pregnancy or lactation were excluded. Diagnoses were established on the basis of clinical symptoms, serum thyroxine and TRAb, thyroid ultrasound, and orbital computed tomography. Ficoll-Paque density gradient centrifugation was used to isolate PBMCs from 10 ml of fresh peripheral blood. Total RNA was extracted using Trizol reagent, and RNA quality was assessed on an Agilent 2100 Bioanalyzer. This entry comes from a study of T cells in Graves' hyperthyroidism and ophthalmopathy (dated by TCRdb to about 2019). Looking at the study overall: Peripheral blood was collected at initial diagnosis, before any treatment. A discovery cohort of approximately 100 patients, about 43 with Graves' ophthalmopathy and approximately 60 with stable Graves' hyperthyroidism, was used to find distinguishing TCR V-J signatures. An independent validation cohort of under 20 hyperthyroidism patients and 17 patients who later progressed to ophthalmopathy tested prospective prediction of ophthalmopathy. The 95 to 100 discovery patients were randomly divided into training and test sets at a 7:3 ratio. In addition, the study compared T-cell repertoires in thyroid tissue and in blood from several Graves' hyperthyroidism patients. Once sampling was done, hyperthyroidism patients were given methimazole at a starting dose of 30 mg daily, whereas ophthalmopathy patients were given high-dose intravenous methylprednisolone. The paper describes TCR Vbeta CDR3 sequencing of about 140 peripheral blood samples, made up of about 41 ophthalmopathy patients, approximately 73 hyperthyroidism patients and roughly 17 progressor patients.

Broad study findings and their caveats: A model built on a 13 V-J signature distinguished ophthalmopathy from stable hyperthyroidism, reaching 85% to 90% sensitivity and 81.08% specificity in cross-validation and 80%/75% in testing. Sample size was not statistically predetermined, and blinding of investigators to group allocation was not performed. Most expanded thyroid clonotypes (frequency above 0.001) were also detected in blood, suggesting blood repertoires may reflect thyroid immune responses. During validation, the model predicted progression to ophthalmopathy a median of around 7 months ahead of onset, with roughly 65% sensitivity and 72.22% specificity.

The TCR beta CDR3 regions were amplified from the RNA transcripts. The TCR CDR3 was subjected to a first round of RT-PCR using the HTBI primer set and the Qiagen OneStep RT-PCR kit. The libraries were constructed in a second round of multiplex PCR and then size-selected and purified. Sequencing of the libraries was done on an Illumina HiSeq2000 using paired-end 100 bp reads. Per the source publication's procedure: SOAPnuke was used to process the raw data, removing reads that contained adapters or uncalled bases, had a mean Phred below 15, or lacked an exact match to the constant primer or identifier. COPE v1.2.5 was used to merge the high-quality paired reads, and each unique nucleotide sequence was defined as a clonotype. MiTCR v1.1 was used to align clonotypes to the IMGT TRBV, TRBD and TRBJ reference segments. Only V-J combinations with frequency above 0.0001, covering roughly 99% of repertoires, were analysed. A TCS score was defined as the ratio between F50 (clonal expansion) and ExV (chaos), using BLOSUM62-based TCRdist between CDR3 peptides within each V-J. Welch's t-statistics and random forest reduced 500 to 650 V-J features to 13, which were used in a naive Bayes classifier (R e1071). The public reads were quality trimmed at Q25 with fastp and then assembled into clones with MiXCR by TCRdb, keeping productive beta chains. Every entry covers one CDR3 protein and lists the most common genes and DNA from its rows. The V and J calls follow TCRdb's processing rather than the paper's. Across this sample there are about 210,000 distinct CDR3 sequences, with roughly 15% seen only once. The ten largest account for 50% of the sample.

Material: blood. This sequence originates from a man over 45 with Graves' hyperthyroidism.

The CDR3 protein is CASSETADEAFF. The DNA sequence is TGCGCCAGCAGCGAGACAGCAGATGAAGCTTTCTTT. The rearrangement joined TRBV5-1 to TRBJ1-1; 5 matching bases give a weak D call of TRBD1. CDR1 and CDR2, per the germline V gene, are SGHRS and YFSETQ. V is clipped by 4 bases and J by 7 bases, and the sequence between their germline boundaries is 11 bases long. The cysteine opens and the phenylalanine closes a CDR3 of 12 amino acids. Only CDR3 DNA remains: 36 bases, in frame from the first base.